This TCR beta chain originates from a study of shared clonotypes between healthy human individuals. This clone appeared a few times. Germline V gene lookup returns CDR1 SGHAT and CDR2 FQNNGV. V was cut by 3 bases and J by 13 bases, with 13 bases left in between. The CDR3 is 12 amino acids. Genomic DNA from each subset was divided evenly over several immunoSEQ plates. Sequenced by immunoSEQ multiplex PCR; TCRdb stores in-frame clones only, minus some. This table holds over 1.4 million clones, roughly 96% found once. Donors were healthy HIV-negative adults without recent acute infections or vaccinations.

The gene calls are TRBV11-2 and TRBJ2-1, with D uncertain. Sequencing input: naive CD4+ T cells sorted from blood. Subset here: CD45RA+ positively selected. The TCR originated in a man aged 25-40 years in good health. CDR3 sequence (DNA): TGTGCCAGCAGCTTCGATTTGGCAGAACAGTTCTTC. Translated, it gives CASSFDLAEQFF.